The sequence of this T cell receptor (beta chain) was determined in a study of beta chain features in type 1 diabetes. Looking at the study overall: Summed over all samples, the examined sorted cells came to 95 million to 120 million. Study-level points and caveats: VDJ junctions sequenced from type 1 diabetes patients showed fewer insertions and more deletions.

Concerning this clone: Its antigen remains unknown.

Investigators reverse transcribed all isolated RNA, so they sequenced expressed TCRB transcripts. This table comes from immunoSEQ multiplex PCR, and its TCRdb copy is limited to in-frame clones, with some not included. The sample includes roughly 230,000 clones, around 9.6% of them seen just once. The sample taken for sequencing was naive CD4+ T cells from blood. This receptor was obtained from a woman under 30 in good health.

The CDR3 DNA reads as TGTGCCAGCAGCTTAGACGGGCCTCTAGCGGGAGGCACAGATACGCAGTATTTT. This translates into CASSLDGPLAGGTDTQYF. This chain joins TRBV7-2 and TRBJ2-3; 10 bases line up with TRBD2. The CDR3 length is 18 residues. J lost 1 base, V lost 1 base, and 8 bases had no gene match. The germline V gene encodes CDR1 SGHTA and CDR2 FQGNSA. The whole variable domain, remainder taken from reference TRBV7-2 and TRBJ2-3, is GAGVSQSPSNKVTEKGKDVELRCDPISGHTALYWYRQSLGQGLEFLIYFQGNSAPDKSGLPSDRFSAERTGGSVSTLTIQRTQQEDSAVYLCASSLDGPLAGGTDTQYFGPGTRLTVL.